The entry that follows covers one TCR beta chain sequence. This entry belongs to a study of blood T cell repertoires in COVID-19. Study at large: Acute and convalescent COVID-19 specimens originated in the United States, Italy and Spain. The analysed material was cDNA or gDNA that came from T cells, B-cell-depleted T cells, or PBMCs.

Sequencing was performed with immunoSEQ multiplex PCR; in TCRdb, only in-frame clones are kept and a portion is missing. Here the sample spans 310,000 or so clones, 80% to 95% being singletons. V was pared by 7 bases and J by 7 bases, with 20 bases between. The CDR3 covers 15 residues. Germline V gene lookup returns CDR1 SGHTA and CDR2 FQGNSA. Across 24 US areas, participants ranged in age from about 18 to 90 years. Recovered status in Cohort 3 required two negative PCRs, clearance, or symptom resolution. The TCR was taken from a young woman who had recovered from COVID-19. The V and J genes are TRBV7-2 and TRBJ2-1; D is possibly TRBD1 (6 bases). Sequencing was done on a sample of PBMCs or T cells enriched from blood (not recorded which). This chain's CDR3 is CASNQQGSLWNEQFF. The CDR3 nucleotides are TGTGCCAGCAACCAGCAGGGGTCCCTATGGAATGAGCAGTTCTTC.